This T cell receptor (beta chain) was profiled in a study of cytomegalovirus exposure and HLA in healthy donors. Study results and limitations: 87-base-pair reads could not separate some V segments, including TRBV6-2 and TRBV6-3.

For this clone: What it recognizes is unknown.

With 60 Vbeta and 13 Jbeta primers, the PCR was carried out. Authors' analysis steps: In a later analysis, of some 80 million unique beta chains, roughly 10 million appeared in at least two donors. Clones were read by immunoSEQ multiplex PCR, and TCRdb kept only the in-frame ones, dropping some. V and J calls and clone size are those listed in that table; D and trimming were worked out from the DNA. The table has 65,000 to 100,000 clones, roughly 77% seen once; the top ten hold roughly 15%. The CDR3 is 15 amino acids. With 6 bases clipped from V and 5 bases from J, the junction kept 6 bases outside the gene matches. CDR1 and CDR2 from the germline V gene are SNHLY and FYNNEI.

This chain connects TRBV2 to TRBJ1-5, with 11 bases identical to TRBD1. This clonotype was obtained from a woman between 40 and 55 years old in good health and CMV-seropositive. Material: PBMCs. Here the CDR3 DNA reads TGTGCCAGCAGGGGGACAGGGGGGACCCATCAGCCCCAGCATTTT. Protein sequence: CASRGTGGTHQPQHF.